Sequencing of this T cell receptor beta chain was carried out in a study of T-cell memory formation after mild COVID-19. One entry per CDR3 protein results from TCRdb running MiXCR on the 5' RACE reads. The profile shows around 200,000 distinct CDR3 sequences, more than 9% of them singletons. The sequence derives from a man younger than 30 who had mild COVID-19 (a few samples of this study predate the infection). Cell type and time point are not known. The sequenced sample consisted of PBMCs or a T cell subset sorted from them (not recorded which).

CDR3 protein: CASSYSKGTEAFF. DNA of the CDR3: TGTGCCAGCAGTTACTCGAAGGGGACTGAAGCTTTCTTT. The rearrangement links TRBV6-5 to TRBJ1-1, with a tentative D call TRBD1 (5 bases). There are 13 residues in the CDR3. Germline CDR1 MNHEY, CDR2 SVGAGI. Trimming took 0 bases from V and 5 from J, leaving 7 bases between them.